These 17 T cell receptor beta chains came from one sample sequenced in a study of cytomegalovirus exposure and HLA in healthy donors. The PCR employed 60 Vbeta primers together with 13 Jbeta primers. Measured with immunoSEQ multiplex PCR; TCRdb has only the in-frame clones, and not every one. Here the sample spans approximately 130,000 clones, 78% being singletons. The sample was PBMCs. The receptor source for this set is a woman aged 40-49 years in good health and CMV-seronegative.

The V gene is TRBV9, the J gene TRBJ2-4; weak D call: TRBD2 (6 bases). V was cut by 4 bases and J by 0 bases, with 20 bases left in between. Germline-derived CDR1 and CDR2 are SGDLS and YYNGEE. CDR3 length: 18 residues. CDR3 coding DNA: TGTGCCAGCAGCACAGGCGGGAAAGGCTGGGAAGCCAAAAACATTCAGTACTTC. Translation: CASSTGGKGWEAKNIQYF.

CDR3 sequence (DNA): TGCGCCAGCAGCCAAGATGGGTCGGGAGGGCCCTCGGACACCGGGGAGCTGTTTTTT. This translates into CASSQDGSGGPSDTGELFF. The chain uses TRBV4-1 and TRBJ2-2; TRBD2 aligns across 8 bases. CDR3 length: 19 residues. The J segment lost 3 bases and the V segment lost 0 bases, leaving 12 bases of the junction unmatched. Germline V gene lookup returns CDR1 MGHRA and CDR2 YSYEKL.

The rearrangement uses TRBV11-2 and TRBJ2-7, with D maybe TRBD1 (8 bases). Germline CDR1 SGHAT, CDR2 FQNNGV. The CDR3 consists of 14 residues. V was trimmed by 4 bases and J by 7 bases, leaving 17 bases between them. The CDR3 protein is CASSSGQGAGEQYF. The CDR3 DNA sequence: TGTGCCAGCAGCTCTGGACAGGGAGCGGGGGAGCAGTACTTC.

The chain combines TRBV6-4 with TRBJ2-1; a weak D match, TRBD2 (6 bases). Trimming removed 5 bases at V and 7 bases at J, with 15 bases between. CDR1 MRHNA and CDR2 SNTAGT come from the germline V gene. The CDR3 extends over 14 amino acids. CDR3 loop: CASSLSGTSNEQFF. CDR3 DNA sequence: TGTGCCAGCAGTCTCTCCGGGACTTCGAATGAGCAGTTCTTC.

This clone has only a few counts. The chain recombines TRBV6-6 with TRBJ1-1; TRBD1 might be the D (6 bases). The CDR3 loop spans 14 amino acids. Looked up from germline, CDR1 is MNHNY and CDR2 is SVGAGI (reference sequence). Trimming took 1 base from V and 1 from J, leaving 7 bases between them. As DNA, the CDR3 is TGTGCCAGCAGTTACTTGGACAGGAACACTGAAGCTTTCTTT. Translation gives CASSYLDRNTEAFF.

The chain recombines TRBV6-9 with TRBJ1-2, with 7 bases aligning to TRBD1. V was clipped by 5 bases and J by 4 bases; unmatched bases: 10. The CDR3 loop spans 15 amino acids. The germline gives CDR1 MNHGY, CDR2 SVAAGI. The CDR3 DNA is TGTGCCAGCAGTGAGAGGACAGGAGACTCCTATGGCTACACCTTC. This gives the protein CASSERTGDSYGYTF.

The V and J genes are TRBV7-6 and TRBJ2-1; 7 bases fit TRBD2. CDR1 is SGHVS and CDR2 is FNYEAQ in the germline V gene. V lost 4 bases to trimming and J lost 6 bases; unmatched junction nucleotides: 6. This CDR3 has 14 amino acids. CDR3 DNA sequence: TGTGCCAGCAGCTCCCGGACTAGGTCCAATGAGCAGTTCTTC. Its translation: CASSSRTRSNEQFF.

This chain links TRBV29-1 with TRBJ2-5; TRBD2 aligns across 9 bases. Per the germline V gene, CDR1 is SQVTM and CDR2 is ANQGSEA. The J segment lost 4 bases and the V segment lost 4 bases, leaving 10 bases of the junction unmatched. The CDR3 contains 15 residues. CDR3 DNA sequence: TGCAGCGTTGGTAGTAGCGGGAGTGTAGGAGAGACCCAGTACTTC. Residues: CSVGSSGSVGETQYF.

The rearrangement uses TRBV19 and TRBJ2-1; D is possibly TRBD1 (5 bases). Germline values: CDR1 LNHDA, CDR2 SQIVND (reference sequence). This CDR3 is 15 amino acids long. Between the trimmed V and J ends, which lost 5 bases and 2 bases, there was a span of 13 bases. This CDR3 is CASSLQGPPYNEQFF. The CDR3 DNA follows: TGTGCCAGTAGTCTTCAGGGTCCCCCCTACAATGAGCAGTTCTTC.

This chain connects TRBV2 to TRBJ2-2; 8 bases line up with TRBD2. Germline V gives CDR1 SNHLY, CDR2 FYNNEI. The V and J ends lost 5 bases and 5 bases, in that order; junction bases with no gene match: 7. The CDR3 loop spans 15 amino acids. The CDR3: CASSRKREKTGELFF. The CDR3 nucleotides are TGTGCCAGCAGTCGCAAGCGGGAGAAAACCGGGGAGCTGTTTTTT.

The chain uses TRBV7-3 and TRBJ2-1; tentative D call: TRBD2 (6 bases). The CDR3 is made up of 16 amino acids. V gave up 6 bases and J gave up 0 bases, with 15 bases separating them. Germline loops: CDR1 SGHTA, CDR2 FQGTGA. CDR3 loop: CASSQAGRSSYNEQFF. DNA of the CDR3: TGTGCCAGCAGTCAGGCGGGGAGGAGCTCCTACAATGAGCAGTTCTTC.

The chain combines TRBV5-1 with TRBJ2-6; the D gene is possibly TRBD1 (5 bases). Germline V gene data show CDR1 as SGHRS and CDR2 as YFSETQ. Trimming left V 0 bases short and J 2 bases short, with 12 bases between. The CDR3 runs to 17 residues. The chain's CDR3 is CASSLETDRPGANVLTF. The CDR3 DNA sequence: TGCGCCAGCAGCTTGGAGACAGACCGCCCTGGGGCCAACGTCCTGACTTTC.

The genes are TRBV6-5 and TRBJ1-4, with 7 nucleotides matching TRBD1. CDR1 is MNHEY and CDR2 is SVGAGI in the germline V gene. The CDR3 runs to 16 residues. With 2 bases clipped from V and 8 bases from J, the junction kept 11 bases outside the gene matches. CDR3 in amino acids: CASSYAGQELGEKLFF. CDR3 DNA sequence: TGTGCCAGCAGTTACGCCGGACAGGAGTTGGGGGAAAAACTGTTTTTT.

The J gene is TRBJ2-3, the V gene TRBV30; possible D gene TRBD2, 6 bases. This CDR3 has 14 amino acids. Between the trimmed V and J ends, which lost 4 bases and 1 base, there was a span of 12 bases. CDR1 is GTSNPN and CDR2 is SVGIG in the germline V gene (reference sequence). The CDR3 DNA sequence: TGTGCCTGGACTCGGAGACTAGGCACAGATACGCAGTATTTT. Protein sequence: CAWTRRLGTDTQYF.

This clone was detected a few times. This sequence joins TRBV9 and TRBJ2-2, with D possibly TRBD2 on 7 matching bases. Germline assignment: CDR1 SGDLS and CDR2 YYNGEE. The CDR3 runs 15 residues. Deletions cut 4 bases from V and 7 bases from J, with 17 bases between. Here the CDR3 reads CASSPRGGVGGELFF. DNA of the CDR3: TGTGCCAGCAGCCCCCGAGGGGGGGTAGGCGGGGAGCTGTTTTTT.

The rearrangement links TRBV28 to TRBJ1-3, with a possible D match to TRBD1 (5 bases). V lost 3 bases to trimming and J lost 2 bases, with 11 bases between them. Germline assignment: CDR1 MDHEN and CDR2 SYDVKM. This CDR3 spans 15 amino acids. DNA for the CDR3: TGTGCCAGCAGTTTCCCAGGGCTCACTGGAAACACCATATATTTT. It translates to CASSFPGLTGNTIYF. Full variable domain (remainder filled in from reference TRBV28 and TRBJ1-3): DVKVTQSSRYLVKRTGEKVFLECVQDMDHENMFWYRQDPGLGLRLIYFSYDVKMKEKGDIPEGYSVSREKKERFSLILESASTNQTSMYLCASSFPGLTGNTIYFGEGSWLTVV.

This sequence joins TRBV5-4 and TRBJ2-1, with 7 bases fitting TRBD1. The CDR3 has 13 amino acids. With 5 bases clipped from V and 9 bases from J, the junction kept 8 bases outside the gene matches. Germline lookup yields CDR1 SGHNT and CDR2 YYREEE (reference sequence). The CDR3 sequence: CASRTDRLGEQFF. In DNA, the CDR3 is TGTGCCAGCAGGACGGACAGGCTCGGTGAGCAGTTCTTC.